One and the same sample provided the 32 T cell receptor beta chains below, sequenced in a study of blood T cell repertoires in COVID-19. Method: immunoSEQ multiplex PCR; TCRdb's copy keeps in-frame clones and lacks some. The sample lists around 150,000 clones, 75% to 85% occurring once. Sequencing was performed on PBMCs or T cells enriched from blood (not recorded which). The receptors here all came from a man aged 40-50 years who had recovered from COVID-19.

This clone was recorded once. V and J are TRBV7-9 and TRBJ1-2, with TRBD1 as a possible D gene (6 bases). Trimming took off 1 base at V and 5 bases at J, with 17 bases between the two ends. Germline V gene data show CDR1 as SEHNR and CDR2 as FQNEAQ (reference sequence). The CDR3 is 16 amino acids. CDR3 in DNA: TGTGCCAGCAGCTTAGACGGGGGCGGGAGCCCTTATGGCTACACCTTC. Encoded protein: CASSLDGGGSPYGYTF. Full variable domain (rest looked up from reference TRBV7-9 and TRBJ1-2): DTGVSQNPRHKITKRGQNVTFRCDPISEHNRLYWYRQTLGQGPEFLTYFQNEAQLEKSRLLSDRFSAERPKGSFSTLEIQRTEQGDSAMYLCASSLDGGGSPYGYTFGSGTRLTVV.

The rearrangement links TRBV23-1 to TRBJ1-2; TRBD1 matches at 8 bases. TRBV23-1 is flagged as an ORF with uncertain function. V shed 1 base and J 4 bases; nucleotides not matched to a gene: 23. This CDR3 spans 21 amino acids. The CDR3 coding sequence is TGCGCCAGCAGTCAATTGGGCGGAATTAAAGGGCAGGGGGCGTATAGCTATGGCTACACCTTC. It encodes CASSQLGGIKGQGAYSYGYTF.

In its sample, this clone was seen once. V gene TRBV7-2 combines with J gene TRBJ1-1; TRBD1 aligns across 7 bases. Germline CDR1 SGHTA, CDR2 FQGNSA. Trimming at V came to 5 bases and at J to 5 bases, leaving 5 bases not matched to a gene. The CDR3 has 13 amino acids. The CDR3 spells CASSLQGSTEAFF. CDR3 sequence (DNA): TGTGCCAGCAGCCTACAGGGGAGTACTGAAGCTTTCTTT.

This rearrangement joins TRBV5-1 to TRBJ2-1, with 10 bases lining up with TRBD2. Trimming cost V 5 bases and J 3 bases; bases outside gene matches: 2. The CDR3 loop spans 14 amino acids. Germline CDR1 reads SGHRS; CDR2 reads YFSETQ. The CDR3 sequence: CASSPSGGYNEQFF. CDR3 DNA sequence: TGCGCCAGCAGTCCTAGCGGGGGCTACAATGAGCAGTTCTTC. Drawing the rest from reference TRBV5-1 and TRBJ2-1, the complete variable domain is KAGVTQTPRYLIKTRGQQVTLSCSPISGHRSVSWYQQTPGQGLQFLFEYFSETQRNKGNFPGRFSGRQFSNSRSEMNVSTLELGDSALYLCASSPSGGYNEQFFGPGTRLTVL.

The J gene is TRBJ1-4, the V gene TRBV11-2, with D tentatively TRBD1 (6 bases). The CDR3 is made up of 15 amino acids. V was cut by 6 bases and J by 3 bases, with 14 bases left in between. Germline V gene sequence: CDR1 SGHAT, CDR2 FQNNGV. The CDR3 coding sequence is TGTGCCAGCAGGAGGGGGGGCAGATCTAATGAAAAACTGTTTTTT. Translation gives CASRRGGRSNEKLFF. Full variable domain (remainder filled in from reference TRBV11-2 and TRBJ1-4): EAGVAQSPRYKIIEKRQSVAFWCNPISGHATLYWYQQILGQGPKLLIQFQNNGVVDDSQLPKDRFSAERLKGVDSTLKIQPAKLEDSAVYLCASRRGGRSNEKLFFGSGTQLSVL.

CDR3 region: CASRNSEGVEAFF. In DNA form, the CDR3 reads TGTGCCAGCAGAAACTCAGAGGGAGTAGAAGCTTTCTTT. The V gene is TRBV2, the J gene TRBJ1-1; no definite D call. The CDR3 covers 13 residues. The germline CDR1 and CDR2 sequences are SNHLY and FYNNEI. V lost 6 bases and J 8 bases, leaving 16 bases between the germline ends.

The rearrangement links TRBV7-6 to TRBJ2-5; D uncertain. CDR3 length: 11 amino acids. Trimming removed 5 bases from V and 2 bases from J, with 3 bases in between. Germline V gene lookup returns CDR1 SGHVS and CDR2 FNYEAQ. The CDR3 nucleotides read TGTGCCAGCAGCCAGCAAGAGACCCAGTACTTC. As protein: CASSQQETQYF.

The chain joins TRBV7-3 to TRBJ2-3; 9 nucleotides agree with TRBD1. V was pared by 5 bases and J by 2 bases, with 8 bases of the junction left unmatched. CDR1 and CDR2 (germline): SGHTA, FQGTGA. The length of the CDR3 is 16 residues. Here the CDR3 DNA reads TGTGCCAGCAGCGCAGGACAGGGGACCGCCACAGATACGCAGTATTTT. Protein sequence: CASSAGQGTATDTQYF.

The chain is built from TRBV6-6 and TRBJ2-7; 9 nucleotides agree with TRBD2. This CDR3 is 14 amino acids long. Losses at the gene ends were 6 bases for V and 2 bases for J; bases not matched to a gene: 5. Per the germline V gene, CDR1 is MNHNY and CDR2 is SVGAGI (reference sequence). This CDR3 is CASSHSGGTYEQYV. The DNA for the CDR3 is TGTGCCAGCAGCCACAGCGGGGGGACCTACGAGCAGTACGTC.

The CDR3 loop reads CAISEGGGSYEQYF. Written as DNA, the CDR3 is TGTGCCATCAGTGAAGGAGGTGGCTCCTACGAGCAGTACTTC. V usage is TRBV10-3 and J usage is TRBJ2-7, with D possibly matching TRBD2 (5 bases). There are 14 residues in the CDR3. The germline V and J ends were trimmed by 3 bases and 0 bases, with 9 bases remaining between them. Germline CDR1 is ENHRY and CDR2 is SYGVKD.

The rearrangement links TRBV25-1 to TRBJ2-3, with D perhaps matching TRBD1 (5 bases). Trimming cost V 2 bases and J 0 bases, with 15 bases left between them. This CDR3 spans 17 amino acids. The V gene's germline CDR1 is MGHDK and CDR2 SYGVNS. The chain's CDR3 is CASSEALRVTSTDTQYF. The CDR3 DNA follows: TGTGCCAGCAGTGAAGCGCTCAGGGTTACTAGCACAGATACGCAGTATTTT.

This clone was seen a few times. This chain joins TRBV3-1 (or the pseudogene TRBV3-2) and TRBJ1-2, with a weak D call TRBD1 (6 bases). V dropped 4 bases and J dropped 4 bases, with 13 bases sitting between them. Germline-derived CDR1 and CDR2 are LGHDT and YNNKEL (reference sequence). CDR3 length equals 14 residues. Here the CDR3 reads CASSLDTGIYGYTF. The CDR3, as DNA: TGTGCCAGCAGCCTTGATACAGGGATCTATGGCTACACCTTC.

On this clone: The junction shows a germline mismatch at one end, possibly a read error. The rearrangement joins TRBV25-1 to TRBJ1-4; TRBD1 matches at 8 bases. The CDR3 consists of 12 residues. The germline CDR1 and CDR2 sequences are MGHDK and SYGVNS. The chain's CDR3 is CASSESLGQVAF. Here the CDR3 DNA reads TGTGCCAGCAGTGAATCTTTGGGACAGGTTGCTTTT.

This clone was counted only a few times. The chain is built from TRBV5-1 and TRBJ1-2, with D unresolved. The V gene's germline CDR1 is SGHRS and CDR2 YFSETQ. The germline V and J ends were trimmed by 0 bases and 7 bases, with 13 bases remaining between them. The CDR3 has 14 amino acids. CDR3 sequence (DNA): TGCGCCAGCAGCTTGGCTGACATGAGTGGTGGCTACACCTTC. It yields the protein CASSLADMSGGYTF.

The V and J genes are TRBV2 and TRBJ1-4, with D possibly matching TRBD1 (5 bases). Germline CDR1 is SNHLY and CDR2 is FYNNEI. V lost 7 bases to trimming and J lost 4 bases, with 10 bases between them. This CDR3 spans 13 amino acids. The CDR3, as DNA: TGTGCCAGCAAAAGGGGCGATAATGAAAAACTGTTTTTT. This codes for CASKRGDNEKLFF.

This chain connects TRBV3-1 (or the pseudogene TRBV3-2) to TRBJ2-1, with a possible D match to TRBD2 (7 bases). Looked up from germline, CDR1 is LGHDT and CDR2 is YNNKEL (reference sequence). V was trimmed by 3 bases and J by 9 bases, leaving 21 bases between them. The CDR3 is made up of 16 amino acids. CDR3: CASSHSGRGWISEQFF. The CDR3 DNA sequence: TGTGCCAGCAGCCACTCGGGGAGGGGGTGGATAAGTGAGCAGTTCTTC.

This clone has a single count. V is TRBV7-9 and J is TRBJ2-2; TRBD1 agrees at 11 bases. The trim removed 5 bases at V and 6 bases at J, leaving 5 bases unmatched. The CDR3 sequence is 15 residues long. Germline assignment: CDR1 SEHNR and CDR2 FQNEAQ (reference sequence). The CDR3 DNA reads TGTGCCAGCAGCAGAGGGACAGGGGGGCCCGGGGAGCTGTTTTTT. Amino acids: CASSRGTGGPGELFF.

The chain employs TRBV5-1 and TRBJ2-3, with TRBD1 matching 7 bases. Per the germline V gene, CDR1 is SGHRS and CDR2 is YFSETQ. The ends lost 3 bases at V and 2 bases at J; junction bases unmatched: 6. CDR3 length equals 15 residues. CDR3 protein: CASSSQGQVTDTQYF. CDR3 nucleotides: TGCGCCAGCAGCTCACAGGGGCAGGTCACAGATACGCAGTATTTT.

The genes are TRBV20-1 and TRBJ1-1; D not resolved. Looked up from germline, CDR1 is DFQATT and CDR2 is SNEGSKA (reference sequence). The CDR3 loop spans 13 amino acids. V was trimmed by 3 bases and J by 2 bases, leaving 10 bases between them. CDR3 sequence: CSASKNLNTEAFF. The DNA of the CDR3 is TGCAGTGCTAGTAAGAACCTAAACACTGAAGCTTTCTTT.

This chain uses TRBV7-9 with TRBJ2-5; 10 bases agree with TRBD1. The CDR3 length is 17 residues. Germline V gene sequence: CDR1 SEHNR, CDR2 FQNEAQ (reference sequence). J gave up 2 bases and V 4 bases, and 10 bases lay outside the gene matches. The CDR3 DNA reads TGTGCCAGCAGCTCACCGTTTTCGGGACAGGGGCAAGAGACCCAGTACTTC. Translation: CASSSPFSGQGQETQYF.

The J gene is TRBJ2-3, the V gene TRBV10-3, with D uncertain. Germline CDR1 is ENHRY and CDR2 is SYGVKD. Deletions cut 2 bases from V and 5 bases from J, with 11 bases between. The CDR3 is 14 amino acids. CDR3 sequence: CAISEDMTGDTQYF. The CDR3 coding sequence is TGTGCCATCAGTGAGGATATGACGGGAGATACGCAGTATTTT.

The chain employs TRBV5-6 and TRBJ2-7, with 9 bases lining up with TRBD2. Germline loops: CDR1 SGHDT, CDR2 YYEEEE. The CDR3 runs 15 residues. Trimming at V came to 5 bases and at J to 4 bases, leaving 10 bases not matched to a gene. The CDR3 DNA sequence: TGTGCCAGCAGACTGTTGGCGGGGGGGTCTTACGAGCAGTACGTC. It codes for CASRLLAGGSYEQYV.

This clone was seen many times. The chain has TRBV5-1 and TRBJ1-2; no clear D gene. The germline V and J ends were trimmed by 0 bases and 0 bases, with 18 bases remaining between them. In germline, CDR1 is SGHRS, CDR2 YFSETQ. The CDR3 extends over 18 amino acids. This chain's CDR3 is CASSLGEWAPLANYGYTF. The CDR3 DNA follows: TGCGCCAGCAGCTTGGGGGAGTGGGCCCCACTAGCTAACTATGGCTACACCTTC.

The V call is TRBV7-9, the J call TRBJ1-1, with unresolved D. CDR3 length: 13 residues. Trimming stripped 2 bases from V and 3 bases from J, with 7 bases between. Germline CDR1 is SEHNR and CDR2 is FQNEAQ (reference sequence). The CDR3 DNA reads as TGTGCCAGCAGCTTATTTCAGGACACTGAAGCTTTCTTT. It yields the protein CASSLFQDTEAFF.

The genes are TRBV20-1 and TRBJ2-5; the match to TRBD2 covers 9 bases. J gave up 5 bases and V 5 bases, and 0 bases lay outside the gene matches. The germline CDR1 and CDR2 sequences are DFQATT and SNEGSKA (reference sequence). There are 11 residues in the CDR3. The CDR3 DNA sequence: TGCAGTGCTGCGGGGGGGGAGACCCAGTACTTC. This gives the protein CSAAGGETQYF.

V usage is TRBV27 and J usage is TRBJ2-7; tentative D call: TRBD2 (6 bases). The CDR3 spans 16 residues. V lost 5 bases, J lost 0 bases, and 17 bases lay in between. Germline assignment: CDR1 MNHEY and CDR2 SMNVEV (reference sequence). CDR3 protein: CASSPPAGRSSYEQYF. DNA of the CDR3: TGTGCCAGCAGTCCCCCAGCAGGGAGGAGCTCCTACGAGCAGTACTTC.

The gene calls are TRBV10-1 and TRBJ2-1; 8 positions agree with TRBD2. This CDR3 comprises 15 residues. Germline values: CDR1 WNHNN, CDR2 SYGVQD (reference sequence). J was trimmed by 3 bases and V by 10 bases; bases with no gene match: 11. The CDR3 region is CAIPPRGGNYNEQFF. In nucleotides, the CDR3 is TGCGCCATCCCACCTCGGGGGGGAAACTACAATGAGCAGTTCTTC.

The V and J genes are TRBV6-5 and TRBJ2-5, with TRBD2 matching over 9 bases. Germline trimming cut 6 bases from V and 2 bases from J; bases unmatched to any gene: 4. Germline CDR1 reads MNHEY; CDR2 reads SVGAGI. There are 14 residues in the CDR3. In DNA, the CDR3 is TGTGCCAGCAGGCGACTAGCGGCACAAGAGACCCAGTACTTC. Its protein is CASRRLAAQETQYF.

The V and J genes are TRBV7-6 and TRBJ2-2; a weak D match, TRBD2 (5 bases). The CDR3 is 14 amino acids. V lost 1 base, J lost 4 bases, and 7 bases lay in between. Germline V gene sequence: CDR1 SGHVS, CDR2 FNYEAQ. CDR3 nucleotides: TGTGCCAGCAGCTTAGGAGGGAGCACCGGGGAGCTGTTTTTT. Translated: CASSLGGSTGELFF.

The chain links TRBV19 to TRBJ1-5, with 7 bases fitting TRBD1. The CDR3 has 14 residues. Losses at the gene ends were 5 bases for V and 4 bases for J; bases not matched to a gene: 5. Germline V CDR1 and CDR2: LNHDA, SQIVND (reference sequence). The CDR3 is CASSSTGRNQPQHF. Written as DNA, the CDR3 is TGTGCCAGTAGTTCGACAGGGCGTAATCAGCCCCAGCATTTT.

The chain combines TRBV5-5 with TRBJ1-1; TRBD1 might be the D (5 bases). Germline V gene sequence: CDR1 SGHKS, CDR2 YYEKEE (reference sequence). V shed 3 bases and J shed 4 bases, with 16 bases lying between them. This CDR3 has 15 amino acids. CDR3 nucleotide sequence: TGTGCCAGCAGCTGGGACTCTGGGGCGGGCACTGAAGCTTTCTTT. Residues: CASSWDSGAGTEAFF.

The gene calls are TRBV6-5 and TRBJ2-7; 8 bases are shared with TRBD1. With V trimmed by 6 bases and J by 3 bases, 7 bases remained unmatched. The CDR3 consists of 14 residues. The germline CDR1 and CDR2 sequences are MNHEY and SVGAGI. The CDR3 bases are TGTGCCAGCAGCTCCGGGACAGGACTCTACGAGCAGTACGTC. It yields the protein CASSSGTGLYEQYV.